The next 14 T cell receptor beta chains were all read from a single sample in a study of T cells in Graves' hyperthyroidism and ophthalmopathy. Researchers took RNA transcripts and amplified the TCR beta CDR3 regions from them. HTBI primers were employed in a first-round RT-PCR of the TCR CDR3. In TCRdb, the multiplex PCR reads were re-called with MiXCR into one record per CDR3 protein. This table holds under 400,000 distinct CDR3 sequences, more than 15% found once. The sample taken for sequencing was blood. The receptors stem from a woman under 30 with Graves' hyperthyroidism that later progressed to Graves' ophthalmopathy.

The chain is built from TRBV7-2 and TRBJ2-1, with 9 bases fitting TRBD2. Per the germline V gene, CDR1 is SGHTA and CDR2 is FQGNSA. CDR3 size: 15 residues. The V segment lost 2 bases and the J segment 8 bases; nucleotides outside the gene matches: 7. CDR3 sequence reads: CASSLSSGRLDEQFF. The DNA for the CDR3 is TGTGCCAGCAGCTTATCCAGCGGGAGGTTGGATGAGCAGTTCTTC.

This clonotype was seen a handful of times. The chain links TRBV18 to TRBJ2-7; D is possibly TRBD1 (6 bases). The V end lost 2 bases, the J end lost 4 bases, and 15 bases lay between the germline ends. This CDR3 contains 15 residues. Per the germline V gene, CDR1 is KGHSH and CDR2 is LQKENI. The CDR3 region is CASSPRAGAEYEQYF. CDR3 nucleotides: TGTGCCAGCTCACCAAGGGCAGGGGCGGAATACGAGCAGTACTTC. Full variable domain (remainder filled in from reference TRBV18 and TRBJ2-7): NAGVMQNPRHLVRRRGQEARLRCSPMKGHSHVYWYRQLPEEGLKFMVYLQKENIIDESGMPKERFSAEFPKEGPSILRIQQVVRGDSAAYFCASSPRAGAEYEQYFGPGTRLTVT.

Turning to this clonotype: Since a much larger clone is just one base distant, this may be a read error. The chain couples TRBV18 to TRBJ2-1, with 8 positions matching TRBD1. This CDR3 has 16 amino acids. Germline CDR1 and CDR2: KGHSH and LQKENI. Germline trimming cut 2 bases from V and 6 bases from J; bases unmatched to any gene: 9. CDR3 loop: CASSPVRAGGRNEQFF. Here the CDR3 DNA reads TGTGCCAGCTCACCAGTTCGGGCAGGGGGCCGCAATGAGCAGTTCTTC.

This clonotype was counted a single time. A read error may produce the germline difference seen at one junction end. The V call is TRBV15, the J call TRBJ1-4; 8 positions match TRBD1. This CDR3 has 15 amino acids. Germline lookup yields CDR1 LNHNV and CDR2 YYDKDF (reference sequence). For the CDR3, the DNA is TGTGCCACCATCAGAGATGGACAGGGTGGTGAAAAACTGTTTTTT. Its protein is CATIRDGQGGEKLFF. Supplemented by reference TRBV15 and TRBJ1-4, the full variable domain reads DAMVIQNPRYQVTQFGKPVTLSCSQTLNHNVMYWYQQKSSQAPKLLFHYYDKDFNNEADTPDNFQSRRPNTSFCFLDIRSPGLGDTAMYLCATIRDGQGGEKLFFGSGTQLSVL.

This clonotype was found a few times. The chain uses TRBV4-1 and TRBJ2-3, with 11 positions matching TRBD2. Germline CDR1 reads MGHRA; CDR2 reads YSYEKL. The length of the CDR3 is 16 residues. With 4 bases clipped from V and 2 bases from J, the junction kept 5 bases outside the gene matches. The CDR3 DNA reads as TGCGCCAGCAGCCGCGGGACTAGCGGAGTCACAGATACGCAGTATTTT. It is translated as CASSRGTSGVTDTQYF.

This clonotype was counted many times. The chain employs TRBV5-1 and TRBJ2-7; 10 bases fit TRBD1. CDR3 size: 15 residues. Germline V gene data show CDR1 as SGHRS and CDR2 as YFSETQ. J was trimmed by 4 bases and V by 4 bases; bases with no gene match: 8. Here the CDR3 DNA reads TGCGCCAGCAGCCCCAGACAGGGGGCGGGATACGAGCAGTACTTC. Translation gives CASSPRQGAGYEQYF. The full variable domain, rest sourced from reference TRBV5-1 and TRBJ2-7, is KAGVTQTPRYLIKTRGQQVTLSCSPISGHRSVSWYQQTPGQGLQFLFEYFSETQRNKGNFPGRFSGRQFSNSRSEMNVSTLELGDSALYLCASSPRQGAGYEQYFGPGTRLTVT.

Ten or more counts support this clonotype. The chain couples TRBV28 to TRBJ2-3; D is ambiguous. This CDR3 contains 13 residues. The V gene lost 3 bases and the J gene lost 0 bases, with 4 bases spanning the gap. Looked up from germline, CDR1 is MDHEN and CDR2 is SYDVKM. CDR3 sequence: CASSLSSTDTQYF. CDR3 in DNA: TGTGCCAGCAGTTTGTCTAGCACAGATACGCAGTATTTT. The full variable domain, its missing parts supplied by reference TRBV28 and TRBJ2-3, is DVKVTQSSRYLVKRTGEKVFLECVQDMDHENMFWYRQDPGLGLRLIYFSYDVKMKEKGDIPEGYSVSREKKERFSLILESASTNQTSMYLCASSLSSTDTQYFGPGTRLTVL.

The sample holds a few counts of this clonotype. This sequence joins TRBV9 and TRBJ2-5, with D possibly TRBD1 on 6 matching bases. This CDR3 is built from 13 residues. Germline CDR1 SGDLS, CDR2 YYNGEE. Trimming left V 2 bases short and J 5 bases short, with 10 bases between. CDR3 amino acids: CASSVTGTETQYF. The CDR3 bases are TGTGCCAGCAGCGTTACAGGGACGGAGACCCAGTACTTC.

The CDR3: CSASCWTEVLRGELEPQHF. Here the CDR3 DNA reads TGCAGTGCTAGTTGCTGGACAGAAGTACTAAGAGGCGAGCTAGAGCCCCAGCATTTT. The V and J genes are TRBV20-1 and TRBJ1-5, with a possible D match to TRBD1 (6 bases). Deletions cut 3 bases from V and 8 bases from J, with 32 bases between. The germline CDR1 and CDR2 sequences are DFQATT and SNEGSKA (reference sequence). This CDR3 is 19 amino acids long.

The genes are TRBV5-6 and TRBJ1-1, with D possibly being TRBD1 (6 bases). V gave up 3 bases and J gave up 7 bases, with 19 bases separating them. Germline V gene data show CDR1 as SGHDT and CDR2 as YYEEEE. The CDR3 runs to 15 residues. The CDR3 is CASSSIVAEGGEAFF. CDR3 nucleotide sequence: TGTGCCAGCAGCTCCATCGTGGCGGAGGGGGGTGAAGCTTTCTTT.

The sample holds many counts of this clonotype. The chain combines TRBV20-1 with TRBJ2-1, with 7 bases that match TRBD2. The germline gives CDR1 DFQATT, CDR2 SNEGSKA (reference sequence). Trimming removed 0 bases from V and 1 base from J; junction bases left unmatched: 9. CDR3 length: 17 amino acids. The CDR3 DNA reads TGCAGTGCTAGAGATTACCGGCGGGAGATATCCTACAATGAGCAGTTCTTC. It encodes CSARDYRREISYNEQFF.

This clonotype was observed at least ten times. The rearrangement joins TRBV28 to TRBJ1-4; D gene unclear. Germline loops: CDR1 MDHEN, CDR2 SYDVKM. The CDR3 runs to 15 residues. V was pared by 2 bases and J by 7 bases, with 14 bases between. CDR3 sequence reads: CASSLKVTLSEKLFF. The CDR3 nucleotides read TGTGCCAGCAGTTTAAAGGTGACATTGAGTGAAAAACTGTTTTTT.

This clonotype came up many times. The V gene is TRBV20-1, the J gene TRBJ1-1; the D is unclear. Germline V gene data show CDR1 as DFQATT and CDR2 as SNEGSKA (reference sequence). The CDR3 has 13 amino acids. V shed 5 bases and J shed 1 base, with 11 bases lying between them. DNA of the CDR3: TGCAGTGCTGATAAACCAGAGAACACTGAAGCTTTCTTT. Its translation: CSADKPENTEAFF.

This clonotype turned up a few times. V and J are TRBV6-1 and TRBJ1-1; the D is unclear. This CDR3 is 15 amino acids long. Trimming stripped 7 bases from V and 10 bases from J, with 25 bases between. Germline V gene sequence: CDR1 MNHNS, CDR2 SASEGT. The chain's CDR3 is CASTPTPLVPVGAFF. CDR3 sequence (DNA): TGTGCCAGCACCCCGACCCCGTTAGTGCCGGTGGGAGCTTTCTTT.